The rows below give T cell receptor beta chains drawn from one sample of a study of Ad26.COV2.S vaccination and SARS-CoV-2 variants. TCRdb keeps only in-frame clones here, not all; method: immunoSEQ multiplex PCR. The table lists 350,000 to 450,000 clones, 80% to 90% of them singletons. The sequenced sample was peripheral blood, obtained in a trial of Ad26.COV2.S vaccine versus placebo. The origin of the receptors is a person between 18 and 60 years old who received the Ad26.COV2.S COVID-19 vaccine or a placebo. Both conserved end residues are part of each CDR3. The order of the fields is V gene, clone size, D gene, J gene, CDR3 DNA, CDR3 protein. D genes are given only for firm matches. Not every row has a clone size; where given, it reads once, few, many or a size class.

V: TRBV5-5; size: -; D: -; J: TRBJ1-1; DNA: TGTGCCAGCACCGCTGACAGTTTAGAAGCTTTCTTT; CDR3: CASTADSLEAFF
V: TRBV7-9; size: -; D: -; J: TRBJ2-2; DNA: TGTGCCAGCAGCTTAGTTGGGAACACCGGGGAGCTGTTTTTT; CDR3: CASSLVGNTGELFF
V: TRBV12-3/TRBV12-4; size: -; D: -; J: TRBJ1-1; DNA: TGTGCCAGCAGCTTCGTATCCACTGAAGCTTTCTTT; CDR3: CASSFVSTEAFF
V: TRBV7-8; size: few; D: -; J: TRBJ2-1; DNA: TGTGCCAGCAGCTGGCAGGGGTACAATGAGCAGTTCTTC; CDR3: CASSWQGYNEQFF
V: TRBV25-1; size: -; D: -; J: TRBJ1-1; DNA: TGTGCCAGCAGTGAGTACAAAAAAGCTTTCTTT; CDR3: CASSEYKKAFF
V: TRBV7-2; size: -; D: TRBD1; J: TRBJ2-7; DNA: TGTGCCAGCAGCCCAACAGGGGGCTACGAGCAGTACTTC; CDR3: CASSPTGGYEQYF
V: TRBV5-1; size: -; D: TRBD1; J: TRBJ2-2; DNA: TGCGCCAGCAGCTTGGCCGGACAGGGGGCGGACACCGGGGAGCTGTTTTTT; CDR3: CASSLAGQGADTGELFF
V: TRBV6-5; size: many; D: -; J: TRBJ1-1; DNA: TGTGCCAGCAGTTACTCCGCGGGTAGGACTGAAGCTTTCTTT; CDR3: CASSYSAGRTEAFF
V: TRBV6-2/TRBV6-3; size: many; D: TRBD1; J: TRBJ1-6; DNA: TGTGCCAGCAGCGTATCAGGGGGTAGTTCACCCCTCCACTTT; CDR3: CASSVSGGSSPLHF
V: TRBV11-3; size: -; D: -; J: TRBJ2-5; DNA: TGTGCCAGCAGCTCTGGAGAGACCCAGTACTTC; CDR3: CASSSGETQYF
V: TRBV5-1; size: -; D: -; J: TRBJ1-5; DNA: TGCGCCAGCAGCTTGGGGGTTGGCAATCAGCCCCAGCATTTT; CDR3: CASSLGVGNQPQHF
V: TRBV5-1; size: -; D: -; J: TRBJ2-3; DNA: TGCGCCAGCAGCTTGGTTGTGGGAGGAGATACGCAGTATTTT; CDR3: CASSLVVGGDTQYF
V: TRBV7-3; size: -; D: -; J: TRBJ2-1; DNA: TGTGCCAGCAGCTTAAATGGCCCCTCCAATGAGCAGTTCTTC; CDR3: CASSLNGPSNEQFF
V: TRBV11-2; size: -; D: -; J: TRBJ1-6; DNA: TGTGCCAGCAGCTTAGTTGTAGTTTCCCCGGCCCTCCACTTT; CDR3: CASSLVVVSPALHF
V: TRBV2; size: -; D: TRBD2; J: TRBJ2-2; DNA: TGTGCCAGCAGTAGCCAGGGACTAATGAACACCGGGGAGCTGTTTTTT; CDR3: CASSSQGLMNTGELFF
V: TRBV2; size: -; D: TRBD1; J: TRBJ2-2; DNA: TGTGCCAGCAGCGCCGACAGGGTTCCCGGGGAGCTGTTTTTT; CDR3: CASSADRVPGELFF
V: TRBV29-1; size: few; D: -; J: TRBJ2-5; DNA: TGCAGCGGGTACCTCCGATCGGGAGAGACCCAGTACTTC; CDR3: CSGYLRSGETQYF
V: TRBV2; size: -; D: -; J: TRBJ2-2; DNA: TGTGCCAGCAGTGCAAAGATCGGATCGACCGGGGAGCTGTTTTTT; CDR3: CASSAKIGSTGELFF
V: TRBV9; size: -; D: -; J: TRBJ1-3; DNA: TGTGCCAGCAGCGTCCATAGCTCTGGAAACACCATATATTTT; CDR3: CASSVHSSGNTIYF
V: TRBV18; size: -; D: -; J: TRBJ1-2; DNA: TGTGCCAGCTCAGGCGCAGGCCGCTATGGCTACACCTTC; CDR3: CASSGAGRYGYTF
V: TRBV12-3/TRBV12-4; size: -; D: -; J: TRBJ1-1; DNA: TGTGCCAGCATTAAAGGGGTCAGTGAAGCTTTCTTT; CDR3: CASIKGVSEAFF
V: TRBV7-2; size: -; D: -; J: TRBJ2-5; DNA: TGTGCCAGCAGCTTAATCCTGGGACAAGAGACCCAGTACTTC; CDR3: CASSLILGQETQYF
V: TRBV3-1/TRBV3-2; size: -; D: -; J: TRBJ2-1; DNA: TGTGCCAGCAGAATTACCGGGGTCAATGAGCAGTTCTTC; CDR3: CASRITGVNEQFF
V: TRBV5-6; size: -; D: -; J: TRBJ1-1; DNA: TGTGCCAGCAGCCAGGGACGGAACTCCCGGCAGGCTTTCTTT; CDR3: CASSQGRNSRQAFF
V: TRBV9; size: -; D: -; J: TRBJ1-1; DNA: TGTGCCAGCAGCGTAGAGCTCTGGCCCACTGAAGCTTTCTTT; CDR3: CASSVELWPTEAFF
V: TRBV3-1/TRBV3-2; size: -; D: TRBD2; J: TRBJ2-2; DNA: TGTGCCAGCAGCCAAGGGTTCGGGGGGGCCCCTTTTGGGGAGCTGTTTTTT; CDR3: CASSQGFGGAPFGELFF
V: TRBV15; size: -; D: TRBD2; J: TRBJ2-1; DNA: TGTGCCACCAGCACCACTCCGCCGGGGACTAGATACAATGAGCAGTTCTTC; CDR3: CATSTTPPGTRYNEQFF
V: TRBV5-4; size: -; D: -; J: TRBJ1-2; DNA: TGTGCCAGCAGCTCCCTCCGGAATAACTATGGCTACACCTTC; CDR3: CASSSLRNNYGYTF
V: TRBV12-5; size: -; D: -; J: TRBJ2-7; DNA: TGTGCTAGTGGTTTGGTGTCAGAACGTAAGCACTTC; CDR3: CASGLVSERKHF
V: TRBV4-1; size: -; D: TRBD2; J: TRBJ2-5; DNA: TGCGCCAGCAGCCAAGGGGGGAGGGCCCAAGAGACCCAGTACTTC; CDR3: CASSQGGRAQETQYF
V: TRBV27; size: -; D: TRBD2; J: TRBJ2-5; DNA: TGTGCCAGCAAGGCGGGAGGGCCTGGAGAGACCCAGTACTTC; CDR3: CASKAGGPGETQYF
V: TRBV5-6; size: -; D: -; J: TRBJ2-3; DNA: TGTGCCAGCAGCTTGGAAGTACAACTAAGCACAGATACGCAGTATTTT; CDR3: CASSLEVQLSTDTQYF
V: TRBV5-1; size: few; D: -; J: TRBJ2-7; DNA: TGCGCCAGCAGCTTGGTCACGGGGTACGAGCAGTACTTC; CDR3: CASSLVTGYEQYF
V: TRBV19; size: -; D: TRBD2; J: TRBJ2-5; DNA: TGTGCCAGTAGTATTCCAAAAGGGACTAGCTTCCAAGAGACCCAGTACTTC; CDR3: CASSIPKGTSFQETQYF
V: TRBV6-4; size: -; D: TRBD2; J: TRBJ2-2; DNA: TGTGCCAGCAGTGAGGTGGCGGGAGAAACCGGGGAGCTGTTTTTT; CDR3: CASSEVAGETGELFF
V: TRBV11-3; size: -; D: TRBD1; J: TRBJ2-5; DNA: TGTGCCAGCACATCCGGGACAGCCGACTGGTATAGTTCGGAGACCCAGTACTTC; CDR3: CASTSGTADWYSSETQYF
V: TRBV19; size: -; D: -; J: TRBJ2-7; DNA: TGTGCCAGTAGGTCCCCCCCTGCAGGTCGACAGTACTTC; CDR3: CASRSPPAGRQYF
V: TRBV11-2; size: -; D: -; J: TRBJ2-1; DNA: TGTGCCAGCAGCTTAGTCGGGCTAGACGGCGATGAGCAGTTCTTC; CDR3: CASSLVGLDGDEQFF
V: TRBV30; size: -; D: -; J: TRBJ1-2; DNA: TGTGCCTGGAGTGTATTTGGGGGGGACTATGGCTACACCTTC; CDR3: CAWSVFGGDYGYTF
V: TRBV2; size: -; D: -; J: TRBJ1-1; DNA: TGTGCCAGCCGGGAAGGGACGGGCACTGAAGCTTTCTTT; CDR3: CASREGTGTEAFF
V: TRBV3-1/TRBV3-2; size: -; D: TRBD1; J: TRBJ1-1; DNA: TGTGCCAGCAGCCTACAGGGGGGAACTGAAGCTTTCTTT; CDR3: CASSLQGGTEAFF
V: TRBV7-2; size: -; D: -; J: TRBJ2-5; DNA: TGTGCCAGCAGATTCCGGGGGTCGGAGACCCAGTACTTC; CDR3: CASRFRGSETQYF
V: TRBV5-1; size: -; D: -; J: TRBJ1-1; DNA: TGCGCCAGCAGCGTCCGGGACGGATATGCTGAAGCTTTCTTT; CDR3: CASSVRDGYAEAFF
V: TRBV24-1; size: -; D: TRBD1; J: TRBJ1-2; DNA: TGTGCCACCAGTGATTCGGACAGGGGCTATGGCTACACCTTC; CDR3: CATSDSDRGYGYTF
V: TRBV19; size: -; D: TRBD2; J: TRBJ2-1; DNA: TGTGCCAGTAGTAGGACTAGCGGGGGGTCCTACAATGAGCAGTTCTTC; CDR3: CASSRTSGGSYNEQFF
V: TRBV5-1; size: -; D: TRBD1; J: TRBJ1-2; DNA: TGCGCCAGCAGCTCTATGACAGGGAGGAACTATGGCTACACCTTC; CDR3: CASSSMTGRNYGYTF
V: TRBV18; size: -; D: -; J: TRBJ2-7; DNA: TGTGCCAGCTCACCAGACCCGGGGTACGAGCAGTACTTC; CDR3: CASSPDPGYEQYF
V: TRBV10-3; size: -; D: -; J: TRBJ1-1; DNA: TGTGCCATCAGTGAAAGTACACCCGGGGTCGCTGAAGCTTTCTTT; CDR3: CAISESTPGVAEAFF
V: TRBV5-1; size: -; D: TRBD2; J: TRBJ2-7; DNA: TGCGCCAGCAGCTTGGGGACTAGCGGGAGCGGCGTCGACGAGCAGTACTTC; CDR3: CASSLGTSGSGVDEQYF
V: TRBV11-2; size: -; D: -; J: TRBJ1-1; DNA: TGTGCCAGCAGCTTAGCGTCCAGGGGAGAGACTGAAGCTTTCTTT; CDR3: CASSLASRGETEAFF
V: TRBV13; size: -; D: -; J: TRBJ2-7; DNA: TGTGCCAGCAGCTTAGGGGTTAAGGTCGACGAGCAGTACTTC; CDR3: CASSLGVKVDEQYF
V: TRBV6-4; size: few; D: -; J: TRBJ1-5; DNA: TGTGCCAGCAGTCGGCAACCGGGTACCGAAGGGCCCCAGCATTTT; CDR3: CASSRQPGTEGPQHF
V: TRBV5-1; size: -; D: -; J: TRBJ1-1; DNA: TGCGCCAGCAGCTTGGTCCTCGAGGGTGGGGCAGCTTTCTTT; CDR3: CASSLVLEGGAAFF
V: TRBV6-1; size: -; D: -; J: TRBJ2-7; DNA: TGTGCCAGCAGTGAAGAACCCCCTCAGCAGTACTTC; CDR3: CASSEEPPQQYF